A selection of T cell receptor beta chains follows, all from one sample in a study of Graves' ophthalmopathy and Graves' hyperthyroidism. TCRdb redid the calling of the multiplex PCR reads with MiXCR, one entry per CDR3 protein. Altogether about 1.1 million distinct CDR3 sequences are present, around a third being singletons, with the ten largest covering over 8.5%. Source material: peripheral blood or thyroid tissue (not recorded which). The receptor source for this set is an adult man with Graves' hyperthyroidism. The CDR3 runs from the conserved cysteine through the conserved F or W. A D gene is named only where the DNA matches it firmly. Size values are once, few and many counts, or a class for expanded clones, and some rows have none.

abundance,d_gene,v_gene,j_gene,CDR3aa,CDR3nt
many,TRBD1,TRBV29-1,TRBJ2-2,CSAGTGGIAGELFF,TGCAGCGCTGGGACAGGGGGAATAGCCGGGGAGCTGTTTTTT
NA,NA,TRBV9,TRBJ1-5,CASSYSPALIYQPQHF,TGTGCCAGCAGTTATTCCCCTGCCCTGATTTATCAGCCCCAGCATTTT
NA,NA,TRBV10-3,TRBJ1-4,CAISESSGDNEKLFF,TGTGCCATCAGTGAGTCGAGTGGGGATAATGAAAAACTGTTTTTT
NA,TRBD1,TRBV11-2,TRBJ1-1,CASSLVVMDRGPNTEAFF,TGTGCCAGCAGCTTAGTTGTAATGGACAGGGGGCCTAACACTGAAGCTTTCTTT
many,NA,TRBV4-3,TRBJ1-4,CASSQTVEAPGKLFF,TGCGCCAGCAGCCAAACGGTGGAGGCTCCTGGAAAACTGTTTTTT
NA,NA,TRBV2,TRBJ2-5,CASRANPVETQYF,TGTGCCAGCAGAGCAAACCCCGTGGAGACCCAGTACTTC
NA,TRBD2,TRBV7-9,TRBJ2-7,CASSWIRLAGEEQYF,TGTGCCAGCAGTTGGATCCGACTAGCGGGAGAAGAGCAGTACTTC
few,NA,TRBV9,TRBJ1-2,CASSVGLSAANYGYTF,TGTGCCAGCAGCGTAGGCCTATCGGCAGCGAACTATGGCTACACCTTC
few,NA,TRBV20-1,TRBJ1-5,CSASQFHPQHF,TGCAGTGCTTCACAGTTTCATCCCCAGCATTTT
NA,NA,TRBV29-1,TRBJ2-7,CSVAASRGPTREQYF,TGCAGCGTTGCCGCCAGCAGAGGACCTACTCGGGAGCAGTACTTC
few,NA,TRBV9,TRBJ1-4,CASSTSSTVSQEANEKLFF,TGTGCCAGCAGCACAAGCTCGACAGTATCACAAGAGGCTAATGAAAAACTGTTTTTT
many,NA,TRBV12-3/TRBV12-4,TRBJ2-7,CASSFKRASYEQYF,TGTGCCAGCAGTTTTAAGCGGGCATCCTACGAGCAGTACTTC
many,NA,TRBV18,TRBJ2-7,CASSPAGEGEQYF,TGTGCCAGCTCGCCAGCAGGGGAGGGTGAGCAGTACTTC
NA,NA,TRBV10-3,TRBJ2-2,CAIRAGAPGSCFF,NA
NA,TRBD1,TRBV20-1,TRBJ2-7,CSAAKRGQGSYEQYF,TGCAGTGCTGCGAAGAGGGGACAGGGGTCCTACGAGCAGTACTTC
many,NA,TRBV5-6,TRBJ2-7,CASSLGTRHYEQYF,TGTGCCAGCAGCTTGGGTACACGGCACTACGAGCAGTACTTC
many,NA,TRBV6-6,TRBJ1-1,CASSRQKMNTEAFF,TGTGCCAGCAGCCGCCAGAAGATGAACACTGAAGCTTTCTTT
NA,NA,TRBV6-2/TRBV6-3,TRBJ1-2,CASSYSREYYGYTF,TGTGCCAGCAGTTACTCGAGGGAATACTATGGCTACACCTTC
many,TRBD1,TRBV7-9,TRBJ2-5,CASSPEDRGMGETQYF,TGTGCCAGCAGCCCTGAAGACAGGGGCATGGGCGAGACCCAGTACTTC
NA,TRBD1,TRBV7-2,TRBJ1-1,CAGSRQGRAFF,TGTGCCGGCAGCCGACAGGGGCGCGCTTTCTTT
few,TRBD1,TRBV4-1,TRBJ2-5,CASSQVYRGRRETQYF,TGCGCCAGCAGCCAAGTGTACAGGGGGCGACGGGAGACCCAGTACTTC
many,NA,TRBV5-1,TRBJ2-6,CASSLFGSGANVLTF,TGCGCCAGCAGCTTGTTCGGTTCCGGGGCCAACGTCCTGACTTTC